This TCR beta chain is drawn from a study of cytomegalovirus exposure and HLA in healthy donors. J lost 3 bases, V lost 4 bases, and 12 bases had no gene match. The CDR3 contains 16 residues. Germline CDR1 MNHEY, CDR2 SVGAGI. TCRdb's copy holds only in-frame clones and misses some; the assay was immunoSEQ multiplex PCR. The table records approximately 200,000 clones, 70% to 85% of them present only once. For this clone: Its target is unknown.

Whole-study results and caveats: CMV antigen specificity was confirmed in vitro for three CMV-associated chains. A list of approximately 150 TCR beta chains associated with cytomegalovirus was given. Across donors, most TCRs were seen rarely, yet some public ones were widespread.

Sequencing was performed on PBMCs. This clonotype was sampled from a woman aged 30 to 39 in good health and CMV-seropositive. This sequence joins TRBV6-5 and TRBJ2-7; 7 nucleotides align to TRBD2. This CDR3 is CASSSPSGNLDYEQYF. The DNA for the CDR3 is TGTGCCAGCAGTTCCCCAAGCGGGAATCTTGACTACGAGCAGTACTTC.